A single sample is the source of the 12 T cell receptor beta chains below, sequenced in a study of shared clonotypes between healthy human individuals. Assay used: immunoSEQ multiplex PCR; TCRdb lists only in-frame clones, some missing. In the table there are approximately 500,000 clones, less than 96% of which are singletons. Sequences were obtained from naive CD4+ T cells sorted from blood. Subset indicated: CD45RA+ positively selected. These receptors were obtained from a woman in her twenties or thirties in good health.

This sequence joins TRBV4-1 and TRBJ2-4, with 14 bases lining up with TRBD2. The CDR3 is 20 residues long. V shed 0 bases, J shed 0 bases, and the junction held 7 bases outside the gene matches. The germline V gene has CDR1 MGHRA and CDR2 YSYEKL. As DNA, the CDR3 is TGCGCCAGCAGCCAAGAACGGACTAGCGGGAGGAAAATAGCCAAAAACATTCAGTACTTC. This sequence encodes CASSQERTSGRKIAKNIQYF.

The rearrangement joins TRBV7-9 to TRBJ2-5; D tentatively reads TRBD1 or TRBD2 (5 bases each). V was pared by 1 base and J by 5 bases, with 14 bases between. CDR3 size: 15 residues. Germline V gene lookup returns CDR1 SEHNR and CDR2 FQNEAQ (reference sequence). As DNA, the CDR3 is TGTGCCAGCAGCTTAGAAGGGACGGCGACCGAGACCCAGTACTTC. Protein product: CASSLEGTATETQYF.

As concerns this clone: Other DNA sequences of this sample code for an identical CDR3. This chain joins TRBV19 and TRBJ1-5, with 10 bases matching TRBD1. Unmatched junction bases numbered 4, after V lost 6 bases and J lost 2 bases. This CDR3 comprises 15 residues. Per germline, CDR1 LNHDA and CDR2 SQIVND (reference sequence). DNA for the CDR3: TGTGCCAGTAGCACCGGGACAGGGGGCAATCAGCCCCAGCATTTT. It encodes CASSTGTGGNQPQHF.

This clone has only a few counts. This chain links TRBV6-5 with TRBJ1-1; D call uncertain. This CDR3 has 11 residues. Trimming took off 2 bases at V and 9 bases at J, with 7 bases between the two ends. CDR1 MNHEY and CDR2 SVGAGI come from the germline V gene. The CDR3 DNA follows: TGTGCCAGCAGTTACAACAGCCAAGCTTTCTTT. The encoded protein is CASSYNSQAFF.

Note on this clone: The sample has other DNA sequences that encode this CDR3 too. This chain links TRBV5-1 with TRBJ2-7; D is unclear. The CDR3 totals 12 residues. V dropped 0 bases and J dropped 3 bases, with 4 bases sitting between them. Germline V gene lookup returns CDR1 SGHRS and CDR2 YFSETQ. The CDR3, as DNA: TGCGCCAGCAGCTTGGAAGGCTACGAGCAGTACTTC. Translated, it gives CASSLEGYEQYF.

CDR3 coding DNA: TGCAGCGTAGCAACTACGTTCGGTGGGGAAGCTTTCTTT. Amino acids: CSVATTFGGEAFF. The chain couples TRBV29-1 to TRBJ1-1, with no clear D. The CDR3 consists of 13 residues. The V end lost 6 bases, the J end lost 8 bases, and 19 bases lay between the germline ends. Germline-derived CDR1 and CDR2 are SQVTM and ANQGSEA. The whole variable domain, remainder taken from reference TRBV29-1 and TRBJ1-1, is SAVISQKPSRDICQRGTSLTIQCQVDSQVTMMFWYRQQPGQSLTLIATANQGSEATYESGFVIDKFPISRPNLTFSTLTVSNMSPEDSSIYLCSVATTFGGEAFFGQGTRLTVV.

The chain links TRBV21-1 to TRBJ2-7; the D call TRBD2 from the table was never checked on the DNA. TRBV21-1 is tagged as a pseudogene. The CDR3 contains 20 residues. The CDR3 reads CASSAYQRRTSGSAAYEQYF. As DNA, the CDR3 is TGTGCCAGCAGCGCATACCAAAGACGGACTAGCGGGAGCGCCGCCTACGAGCAGTACTTC.

This clone has just one count. The rearrangement uses TRBV19 and TRBJ2-7; D perhaps matches TRBD2 (5 bases). V was trimmed by 1 base and J by 7 bases, leaving 20 bases between them. CDR3 length: 16 residues. CDR1 LNHDA and CDR2 SQIVND come from the germline V gene (reference sequence). The CDR3 reads CASSIVGGLLVVEQYF. The CDR3 DNA is TGTGCCAGTAGTATAGTCGGCGGGCTGCTCGTTGTTGAGCAGTACTTC.

The chain uses TRBV7-1 and TRBJ1-5; D possibly corresponds to TRBD1 (6 bases). TRBV7-1 qualifies as an ORF whose function is uncertain. Trimming cost V 7 bases and J 3 bases, with 10 bases left between them. The CDR3 extends over 13 amino acids. The CDR3 sequence is CASTGQHNQPQHF. In nucleotides, the CDR3 is TGTGCCAGCACCGGACAGCACAATCAGCCCCAGCATTTT.

Here the CDR3 DNA reads TGTGCCTCACAGCGGGGGAAGCTCGAGACCCAGTACTTC. As protein: CASQRGKLETQYF. The gene calls are TRBV2 and TRBJ2-5; 8 bases line up with TRBD2. Germline V gene sequence: CDR1 SNHLY, CDR2 FYNNEI. The J segment lost 5 bases and the V segment lost 11 bases, leaving 10 bases of the junction unmatched. CDR3 length equals 13 residues.

V and J are TRBV19 and TRBJ2-7; TRBD1 is a possible D gene (8 bases). Germline V gives CDR1 LNHDA, CDR2 SQIVND (reference sequence). The CDR3 is made up of 15 amino acids. The V and J ends lost 6 bases and 2 bases respectively, with 17 bases between them. DNA of the CDR3: TGTGCCAGTAGCGACAGGGGAGGGTTGGCCTACGAGCAGTACTTC. As protein: CASSDRGGLAYEQYF.

The chain is built from TRBV10-1 and TRBJ2-7, with a tentative D call TRBD2 (6 bases). The V and J ends lost 3 bases and 3 bases respectively, with 9 bases between them. This CDR3 comprises 13 residues. Germline values: CDR1 WNHNN, CDR2 SYGVQD (reference sequence). In DNA form, the CDR3 reads TGCGCCAGCAGTGATAGCGGAAACTACGAGCAGTACTTC. This encodes CASSDSGNYEQYF.